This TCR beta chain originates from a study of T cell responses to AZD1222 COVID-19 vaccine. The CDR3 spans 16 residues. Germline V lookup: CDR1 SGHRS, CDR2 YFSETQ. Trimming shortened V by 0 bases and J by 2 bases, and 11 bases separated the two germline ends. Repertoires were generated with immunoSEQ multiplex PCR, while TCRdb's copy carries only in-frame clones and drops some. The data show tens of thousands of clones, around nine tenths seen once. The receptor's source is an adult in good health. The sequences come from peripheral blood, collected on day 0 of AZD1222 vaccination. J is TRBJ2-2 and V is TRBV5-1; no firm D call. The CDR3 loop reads CASSLGVPLNTGELFF. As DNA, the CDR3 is TGCGCCAGCAGCTTGGGTGTCCCCTTAAACACCGGGGAGCTGTTTTTT.